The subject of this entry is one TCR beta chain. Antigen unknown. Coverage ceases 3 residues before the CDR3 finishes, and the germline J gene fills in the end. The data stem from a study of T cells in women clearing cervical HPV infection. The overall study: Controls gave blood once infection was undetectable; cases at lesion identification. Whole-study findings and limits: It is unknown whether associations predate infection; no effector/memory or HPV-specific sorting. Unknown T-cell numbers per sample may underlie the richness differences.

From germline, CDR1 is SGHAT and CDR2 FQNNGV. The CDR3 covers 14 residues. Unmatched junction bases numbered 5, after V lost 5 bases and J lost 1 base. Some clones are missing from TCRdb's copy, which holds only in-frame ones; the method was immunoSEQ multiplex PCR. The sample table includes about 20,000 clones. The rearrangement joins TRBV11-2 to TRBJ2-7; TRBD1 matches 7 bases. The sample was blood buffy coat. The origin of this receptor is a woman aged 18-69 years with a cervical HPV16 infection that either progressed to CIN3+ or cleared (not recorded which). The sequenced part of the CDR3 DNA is TGTGCCAGCAGCAAATACAGGGGATCCTACGAG. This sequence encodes CASSKYRGSYE. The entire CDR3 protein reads CASSKYRGSYEQYF. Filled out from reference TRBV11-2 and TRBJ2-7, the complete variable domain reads EAGVAQSPRYKIIEKRQSVAFWCNPISGHATLYWYQQILGQGPKLLIQFQNNGVVDDSQLPKDRFSAERLKGVDSTLKIQPAKLEDSAVYLCASSKYRGSYEQYFGPGTRLTVT.